These T cell receptor beta chains were read from a single sample in a study of brain T cells in children with intractable seizures. The assay was immunoSEQ multiplex PCR, and TCRdb's table has in-frame clones only and misses some. Of just under 65,000 clones in the sample, roughly 95% are singletons; the top ten hold around 0.4%. This material consisted of peripheral blood, taken at surgery. The receptors were gathered from a boy less than two years old with focal cortical dysplasia and intractable seizures. Each CDR3 is given with its conserved first and last residue. A D gene is named only where the DNA matches it firmly. The size field is filled for only some rows; it gives once, few, many or a size class.

v_call: TRBV4-2; d_call: TRBD2; clone_size: NA; j_call: TRBJ2-7; cdr3_nt: TGTGCCAGCAGCCAGACAGGAGCGGGAGGGATAGGCGAGCAGTACTTC; cdr3_aa: CASSQTGAGGIGEQYF
v_call: TRBV7-9; d_call: TRBD1; clone_size: few; j_call: TRBJ1-2; cdr3_nt: TGTGCCAGCAGCTTTCAGCCCGGGACAGCAACCGATAAGAACTATGGCTACACCTTC; cdr3_aa: CASSFQPGTATDKNYGYTF
v_call: TRBV12-3/TRBV12-4; d_call: NA; clone_size: once; j_call: TRBJ2-2; cdr3_nt: TGTGCCAGCAGCCTAAGACTCACCGGGGAGCTGTTTTTT; cdr3_aa: CASSLRLTGELFF
v_call: TRBV25-1; d_call: NA; clone_size: NA; j_call: TRBJ1-3; cdr3_nt: TGTGCCAGCAGTGAGTTACAGGGTGCTGGAAACACCATATATTTT; cdr3_aa: CASSELQGAGNTIYF
v_call: TRBV9; d_call: TRBD1; clone_size: NA; j_call: TRBJ2-1; cdr3_nt: TGTGCCAGCACACGGGACAGTAGCGCCTACAATGAGCAGTTCTTC; cdr3_aa: CASTRDSSAYNEQFF
v_call: TRBV4-2; d_call: TRBD2; clone_size: NA; j_call: TRBJ2-5; cdr3_nt: TGTGCCAGCAGCACCGCTCTAGCGGGAGGGCGTGAGACCCAGTACTTC; cdr3_aa: CASSTALAGGRETQYF
v_call: TRBV18; d_call: TRBD2; clone_size: NA; j_call: TRBJ2-5; cdr3_nt: TGTGCCAGCTCACCTTTGGGGACTAGGTCAGAGACCCAGTACTTC; cdr3_aa: CASSPLGTRSETQYF
v_call: TRBV11-3; d_call: NA; clone_size: NA; j_call: TRBJ2-3; cdr3_nt: TGTGCCAGCAGCCCCCCCCAAGAACCAGATACGCAGTATTTT; cdr3_aa: CASSPPQEPDTQYF
v_call: TRBV27; d_call: NA; clone_size: NA; j_call: TRBJ2-2; cdr3_nt: TGTGCCAGCAGTTTATTTTCGAGGGGGACACCGAACACCGGGGAGCTGTTTTTT; cdr3_aa: CASSLFSRGTPNTGELFF
v_call: TRBV7-6; d_call: NA; clone_size: NA; j_call: TRBJ2-2; cdr3_nt: TGTGCCAGCAGCTCCCACCAGGGTTTTTTCGCGAACACCGGGGAGCTGTTTTTT; cdr3_aa: CASSSHQGFFANTGELFF
v_call: TRBV5-1; d_call: NA; clone_size: NA; j_call: TRBJ2-5; cdr3_nt: TGCGCCAGCAGCACTGGACTTCAAGAGACCCAGTACTTC; cdr3_aa: CASSTGLQETQYF
v_call: TRBV19; d_call: NA; clone_size: NA; j_call: TRBJ1-6; cdr3_nt: TGTGCCAGTAGTAGTCAGGCCTCTTCACCCCTCCACTTT; cdr3_aa: CASSSQASSPLHF
v_call: TRBV7-9; d_call: TRBD2; clone_size: once; j_call: TRBJ2-3; cdr3_nt: TGTGCCAGCAGCTCCCTATTACTAGCGGCCCTCACAGATACGCAGTATTTT; cdr3_aa: CASSSLLLAALTDTQYF
v_call: TRBV7-2; d_call: TRBD1; clone_size: NA; j_call: TRBJ1-2; cdr3_nt: TGTGCCAGCAGCCCCAGGACAGGGGAGAACTATGGCTACACCTTC; cdr3_aa: CASSPRTGENYGYTF
v_call: TRBV5-1; d_call: NA; clone_size: NA; j_call: TRBJ2-7; cdr3_nt: TGCGCCAGCAGCTCCACAGGGACGGGCTACGAGCAGTACTTC; cdr3_aa: CASSSTGTGYEQYF
v_call: TRBV24-1; d_call: NA; clone_size: NA; j_call: TRBJ2-3; cdr3_nt: TGTGCCACCGCAGTAGGTGGGGCAGGAGATACGCAGTATTTT; cdr3_aa: CATAVGGAGDTQYF
v_call: TRBV4-1; d_call: NA; clone_size: NA; j_call: TRBJ2-7; cdr3_nt: TGCGCCAGCAGCCAAGATCCAGCGGCTTCACCCTACGAGCAGTACTTC; cdr3_aa: CASSQDPAASPYEQYF
v_call: TRBV5-1; d_call: TRBD1; clone_size: NA; j_call: TRBJ1-1; cdr3_nt: TGCGCCAGCTACCTAACCGGGACAGGAGTCACTGAAGCTTTCTTT; cdr3_aa: CASYLTGTGVTEAFF
v_call: TRBV7-9; d_call: TRBD1; clone_size: NA; j_call: TRBJ1-3; cdr3_nt: TGTGCCAGCAGCTATCCGGACAGGGGCGGAAACACCATATATTTT; cdr3_aa: CASSYPDRGGNTIYF
v_call: TRBV13; d_call: NA; clone_size: NA; j_call: TRBJ2-6; cdr3_nt: TGTGCCAGCAGCTTAGTGAGGACTCCCAAGACTGGGGCCAACGTCCTGACTTTC; cdr3_aa: CASSLVRTPKTGANVLTF
v_call: TRBV3-1/TRBV3-2; d_call: NA; clone_size: NA; j_call: TRBJ1-4; cdr3_nt: TGTGCCAGCAGCCAGGGGCAGAATAATGAAAAACTGTTTTTT; cdr3_aa: CASSQGQNNEKLFF
v_call: TRBV7-2; d_call: NA; clone_size: NA; j_call: TRBJ2-1; cdr3_nt: TGTGCCAGCAGCTTCGAAAGTTACAATGAGCAGTTCTTC; cdr3_aa: CASSFESYNEQFF
v_call: TRBV4-1; d_call: TRBD1; clone_size: NA; j_call: TRBJ2-7; cdr3_nt: TGCGCCAGCAGCCAAGGACAGGGGACCTACGAGCAGTACTTC; cdr3_aa: CASSQGQGTYEQYF
v_call: TRBV18; d_call: NA; clone_size: NA; j_call: TRBJ2-7; cdr3_nt: TGTGCCAGCTCACCCAGCGGCAGTCGGGCCTCCTACGAGCAGTACTTC; cdr3_aa: CASSPSGSRASYEQYF
v_call: TRBV19; d_call: NA; clone_size: NA; j_call: TRBJ2-7; cdr3_nt: TGTGCCAGTAGTAGCGGGTACGAGCAGTACTTC; cdr3_aa: CASSSGYEQYF
v_call: TRBV7-2; d_call: NA; clone_size: NA; j_call: TRBJ1-2; cdr3_nt: TGTGCCAGCAGCCTACCCCACCCCGGGGGCTACACCTTC; cdr3_aa: CASSLPHPGGYTF
v_call: TRBV5-1; d_call: NA; clone_size: NA; j_call: TRBJ2-3; cdr3_nt: TGCGCCAGCAGCCCCTCCAGCGAGTATACGCAGTATTTT; cdr3_aa: CASSPSSEYTQYF
v_call: TRBV7-2; d_call: NA; clone_size: NA; j_call: TRBJ1-2; cdr3_nt: TGTGCCAGCAGCCCACGCCTAGGGGGCTATGGCTACACCTTC; cdr3_aa: CASSPRLGGYGYTF